The sequence of this TCR beta chain was determined in a study of blood T cell repertoires in COVID-19. There are 16 residues in the CDR3. The germline V gene has CDR1 SGHAT and CDR2 FQNNGV. V trimming: 3 bases; J trimming: 6 bases; junction bases outside the gene matches: 14. Data came from immunoSEQ multiplex PCR; TCRdb stores just in-frame clones and leaves some out. The sample records 200,000 to 250,000 clones, approximately 89% being singletons. Participants' own reports of clinical history determined their cohort assignment. The V and J genes are TRBV11-2 and TRBJ2-7; 7 bases align to TRBD2. Input material: PBMCs or T cells enriched from blood (not recorded which). This sequence was found in a woman aged 25 to 39 who had been exposed to COVID-19. CDR3 in DNA: TGTGCCAGCAGCTTCCCCGGGACTATCACGGTATCCGAGCAGTACTTC. Its translation is CASSFPGTITVSEQYF.